What follows are 7 T cell receptor beta chains derived from one specimen sequenced in a study of early T cells in non-severe SARS-CoV-2 infection. Using its own MiXCR run on the 5' RACE reads, TCRdb lists one record per CDR3 protein. The top ten clones hold around 2% of a sample with about 94,000 distinct CDR3 sequences, approximately 13% of them seen once. The specimen sequenced was whole blood. The source is an adult who was a healthcare worker with PCR-confirmed SARS-CoV-2 infection or an uninfected control (not recorded which).

This clonotype was counted a few times. The rearrangement links TRBV11-2 to TRBJ2-4; D unclear. V was clipped by 2 bases and J by 6 bases, with 14 bases between them. The CDR3 totals 15 residues. Germline-derived CDR1 and CDR2 are SGHAT and FQNNGV. Written as DNA, the CDR3 is TGTGCCAGCAGCTTATATTTGGGATTTGGAAACATTCAGTACTTC. Amino acids: CASSLYLGFGNIQYF. Full variable domain (missing parts from reference TRBV11-2 and TRBJ2-4): EAGVAQSPRYKIIEKRQSVAFWCNPISGHATLYWYQQILGQGPKLLIQFQNNGVVDDSQLPKDRFSAERLKGVDSTLKIQPAKLEDSAVYLCASSLYLGFGNIQYFGAGTRLSVL.

The chain is built from TRBV27 and TRBJ2-1; TRBD1 matches 12 bases. The germline V gene encodes CDR1 MNHEY and CDR2 SMNVEV (reference sequence). The CDR3 length is 15 residues. V was clipped by 4 bases and J by 6 bases; unmatched bases: 4. The CDR3 reads CASSWGQGAPNEQFF. In DNA, the CDR3 is TGTGCCAGCAGTTGGGGACAGGGGGCACCCAATGAGCAGTTCTTC.

In this sample, this clonotype turned up a few times. The V and J genes are TRBV7-2 and TRBJ2-7; D might be TRBD2 (5 bases). V gave up 5 bases and J gave up 3 bases, with 14 bases separating them. The CDR3 runs to 14 residues. Germline values: CDR1 SGHTA, CDR2 FQGNSA. CDR3 coding DNA: TGTGCCAGCAGCCCTGCCGGGAAAAGCTACGAGCAGTACTTC. It codes for CASSPAGKSYEQYF.

The rearrangement uses TRBV7-8 and TRBJ2-7; D remains unclear. Germline CDR1 and CDR2: SGHVS and FQNEAQ. The CDR3 contains 13 residues. V dropped 0 bases and J dropped 7 bases, with 10 bases sitting between them. CDR3 bases: TGTGCCAGCAGCTTAGCGAAGGAGAGGGAGCAGTACTTC. The encoded protein is CASSLAKEREQYF.

Only a few counts were recorded for this clonotype. The CDR3: CASSQEGTGTGAEHEQFF. The CDR3 nucleotides are TGCGCCAGCAGCCAAGAGGGCACGGGGACAGGGGCAGAGCATGAGCAGTTCTTC. The V gene is TRBV4-1, the J gene TRBJ2-1, with 10 bases identical to TRBD1. Losses at the gene ends were 0 bases for V and 8 bases for J; bases not matched to a gene: 13. From germline, CDR1 is MGHRA and CDR2 YSYEKL. This CDR3 comprises 18 residues.

This clonotype was found once. The V gene is TRBV24-1, the J gene TRBJ1-2; D may be TRBD1 (6 bases). The CDR3 spans 12 residues. The germline V gene encodes CDR1 KGHDR and CDR2 SFDVKD. Between the trimmed V and J ends, which lost 7 bases and 3 bases, there was a span of 8 bases. The CDR3 protein is CATSPGDYGYTF. Here the CDR3 DNA reads TGTGCCACCAGCCCAGGGGACTATGGCTACACCTTC.

This clonotype was seen a handful of times. The chain joins TRBV29-1 to TRBJ2-3, with TRBD2 as a possible D gene (6 bases). V lost 5 bases and J lost 1, with 10 bases in between. The CDR3 totals 13 residues. The germline V gene has CDR1 SQVTM and CDR2 ANQGSEA. The CDR3 coding sequence is TGCAGCGTTTTAGCGGACCGCACAGATACGCAGTATTTT. It translates to CSVLADRTDTQYF.